This TCR beta chain was sequenced during a study of shared clonotypes between healthy human individuals. General study points: Researchers found naive subsets generally carried larger estimated richness than memory subsets. Sampling involved blood alone; tissue repertoires likely differ.

The donors were all Caucasian adults (living in Nashville, Tennessee). Comments on this clone: The antigen remains undetermined.

Sequencing was at deep level. Assay: immunoSEQ multiplex PCR; the TCRdb copy retains only in-frame clones and omits some. The data contain millions of clones, approximately 90% of them singletons. The specimen sequenced was naive CD4+ T cells sorted from blood. Sample subset: CD45RA+ positively selected. This clonotype was obtained from a young man in good health.

The CDR3 here is CASSTSGNYNEQFF. For the CDR3, the DNA is TGTGCCAGCAGCACTAGCGGGAACTACAATGAGCAGTTCTTC. The rearrangement joins TRBV9 to TRBJ2-1; 10 bases align to TRBD2. There are 14 residues in the CDR3. CDR1 and CDR2 (germline): SGDLS, YYNGEE. Trimming at V came to 4 bases and at J to 3 bases, leaving 1 base not matched to a gene.